This paragraph covers one T cell receptor (beta chain) sequence. What it binds is not known. This sample is part of a study of shared clonotypes between healthy human individuals. Study overall: A couple of women and a few men aged 18 to 49 served as donors.

Study-wide results and caveats: Relative to their counterparts shared across all four donors, non-shared clonotypes exhibited diminished generation probabilities. When naive CD4 clonotypes were compared across a handful of donors, 4% to 6.5% were shared.

Repertoires were generated with immunoSEQ multiplex PCR, while TCRdb's copy carries only in-frame clones and drops some. The table has about 2.5 million clones, roughly 90% seen once; the top ten hold around 0.4%. Input material: naive CD4+ T cells from PBMCs. Sample subset: CD45RA+ positively selected. This receptor was obtained from a young man in good health. Some clones in this sample may be carry-over from other donors' samples.

CDR3 loop: CASSSGQGEVEKLFF. CDR3 in DNA: TGTGCCAGCAGCTCGGGACAGGGAGAGGTTGAAAAACTGTTTTTT. The gene calls are TRBV5-5 and TRBJ1-4; 9 bases fit TRBD1. V lost 3 bases to trimming and J lost 7 bases; unmatched junction nucleotides: 7. This CDR3 spans 15 amino acids. Germline V lookup: CDR1 SGHKS, CDR2 YYEKEE (reference sequence). The whole variable domain, remainder taken from reference TRBV5-5 and TRBJ1-4, is DAGVTQSPTHLIKTRGQQVTLRCSPISGHKSVSWYQQVLGQGPQFIFQYYEKEERGRGNFPDRFSARQFPNYSSELNVNALLLGDSALYLCASSSGQGEVEKLFFGSGTQLSVL.